This entry lists 10 T cell receptor beta chains sequenced from one sample in a study of shared clonotypes between healthy human individuals. Data came from immunoSEQ multiplex PCR; TCRdb stores just in-frame clones and leaves some out. The sample has 100,000 or so clones, roughly 45% seen once. The sequenced material came from PBMCs. The source is a woman aged 40 to 50 in good health. Some clones in this sample may be carry-over from other donors' samples.

The chain is built from TRBV18 and TRBJ1-5; D uncertain. V gave up 2 bases and J gave up 4 bases, with 6 bases separating them. CDR1 and CDR2 (germline): KGHSH, LQKENI. The CDR3 is 13 residues long. The CDR3 region is CASSPAVNQPQHF. Written as DNA, the CDR3 is TGTGCCAGCTCACCAGCCGTGAATCAGCCCCAGCATTTT.

This clone was picked up many times. The CDR3 DNA follows: TGTGCCAGCAGCCCCACAGGGGGCCCGAGTTATGGCTACACCTTC. Translating it yields CASSPTGGPSYGYTF. The chain employs TRBV7-8 and TRBJ1-2; 9 nucleotides agree with TRBD1. Trimming at V came to 5 bases and at J to 5 bases, leaving 9 bases not matched to a gene. Germline lookup yields CDR1 SGHVS and CDR2 FQNEAQ. There are 15 residues in the CDR3. The whole variable domain, filled in from reference TRBV7-8 and TRBJ1-2, reads GAGVSQSPRYKVAKRGQDVALRCDPISGHVSLFWYQQALGQGPEFLTYFQNEAQLDKSGLPSDRFFAERPEGSVSTLKIQRTQQEDSAVYLCASSPTGGPSYGYTFGSGTRLTVV.

This chain joins TRBV28 and TRBJ1-5, with a weak D call TRBD1 (6 bases). Trimming removed 6 bases from V and 5 bases from J, with 14 bases in between. The length of the CDR3 is 14 residues. Per the germline V gene, CDR1 is MDHEN and CDR2 is SYDVKM. Here the CDR3 DNA reads TGTGCCAGCAGGCAACAGGGTGCTCATCAGCCCCAGCATTTT. It specifies CASRQQGAHQPQHF.

The table lists this clone with a few counts. The chain combines TRBV10-2 with TRBJ1-4, with unresolved D. This CDR3 has 12 residues. Trimming took off 0 bases at V and 11 bases at J, with 7 bases between the two ends. Germline loops: CDR1 WSHSY, CDR2 SAAADI. Here the CDR3 DNA reads TGCGCCAGCAGTGAGTCGAATAGGAAACTGTTTTTT. It specifies CASSESNRKLFF.

The chain links TRBV2 to TRBJ1-1, with 8 positions matching TRBD1. The germline CDR1 and CDR2 sequences are SNHLY and FYNNEI. The CDR3 totals 12 residues. The V and J ends lost 11 bases and 3 bases, in that order; junction bases with no gene match: 5. CDR3 loop: CAGGQEYTEAFF. The CDR3 DNA reads as TGTGCCGGGGGACAGGAGTACACTGAAGCTTTCTTT.

The V and J genes are TRBV28 and TRBJ1-2; D ambiguous. This CDR3 comprises 12 residues. CDR1 is MDHEN and CDR2 is SYDVKM in the germline V gene. The V gene lost 3 bases and the J gene lost 1 base, with 3 bases spanning the gap. CDR3: CASSFSNYGYTF. In nucleotides, the CDR3 is TGTGCCAGCAGTTTTAGTAACTATGGCTACACCTTC.

V gene TRBV27 combines with J gene TRBJ2-3, with 10 bases that match TRBD2. The J segment lost 4 bases and the V segment lost 6 bases, leaving 7 bases of the junction unmatched. CDR1 is MNHEY, CDR2 SMNVEV, per germline (reference sequence). The CDR3 loop spans 15 amino acids. CDR3 protein: CASRRTSGGPDTQYF. CDR3 DNA sequence: TGTGCCAGCAGGAGGACTAGCGGAGGACCAGATACGCAGTATTTT.

V usage is TRBV30 and J usage is TRBJ2-5; D could derive from TRBD1 or TRBD2 (5 bases each). Matching the DNA end better, TRBJ2-7 makes the J call doubtful. This CDR3 comprises 14 residues. In germline, CDR1 is GTSNPN, CDR2 SVGIG (reference sequence). The CDR3 protein is CAWSRDVSMYEQYF. The CDR3 coding sequence is TGTGCCTGGAGTCGGGACGTCTCGATGTACGAGCAGTACTTC.

A note on this clone: One end of the junction is discordant with germline, which a read error may explain. V is TRBV30 and J is TRBJ1-2; D gene unclear. This CDR3 has 14 residues. Germline CDR1 GTSNPN, CDR2 SVGIG (reference sequence). The CDR3 loop reads CARSVGLSFYGYTF. CDR3 sequence (DNA): TGTGCCCGGAGTGTCGGGCTTTCCTTCTATGGCTACACCTTC.

In its sample, this clone was seen once. V is TRBV30 and J is TRBJ1-4; D call uncertain. CDR1 is GTSNPN and CDR2 is SVGIG in the germline V gene (reference sequence). This CDR3 spans 11 amino acids. Trimming removed 3 bases at V and 7 bases at J, with 6 bases between. The CDR3 DNA follows: TGTGCCTGGAGCGTGAGTGAAAAACTGTTTTTT. Translation gives CAWSVSEKLFF.